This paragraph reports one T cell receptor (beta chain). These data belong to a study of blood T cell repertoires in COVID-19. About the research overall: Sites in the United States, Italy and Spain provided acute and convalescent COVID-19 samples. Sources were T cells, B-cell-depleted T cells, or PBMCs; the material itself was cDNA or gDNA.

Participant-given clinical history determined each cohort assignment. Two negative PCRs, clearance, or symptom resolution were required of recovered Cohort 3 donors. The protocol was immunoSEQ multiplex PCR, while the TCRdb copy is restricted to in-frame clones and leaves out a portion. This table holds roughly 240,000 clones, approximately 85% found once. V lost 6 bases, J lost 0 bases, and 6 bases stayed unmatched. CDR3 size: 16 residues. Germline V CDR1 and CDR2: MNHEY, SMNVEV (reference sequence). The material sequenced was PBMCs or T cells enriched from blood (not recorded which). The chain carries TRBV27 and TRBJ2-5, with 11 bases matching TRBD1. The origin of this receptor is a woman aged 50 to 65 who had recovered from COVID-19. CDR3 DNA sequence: TGTGCCAGCAGGCCCCGGGACAGGGGGTACCAAGAGACCCAGTACTTC. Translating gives CASRPRDRGYQETQYF.